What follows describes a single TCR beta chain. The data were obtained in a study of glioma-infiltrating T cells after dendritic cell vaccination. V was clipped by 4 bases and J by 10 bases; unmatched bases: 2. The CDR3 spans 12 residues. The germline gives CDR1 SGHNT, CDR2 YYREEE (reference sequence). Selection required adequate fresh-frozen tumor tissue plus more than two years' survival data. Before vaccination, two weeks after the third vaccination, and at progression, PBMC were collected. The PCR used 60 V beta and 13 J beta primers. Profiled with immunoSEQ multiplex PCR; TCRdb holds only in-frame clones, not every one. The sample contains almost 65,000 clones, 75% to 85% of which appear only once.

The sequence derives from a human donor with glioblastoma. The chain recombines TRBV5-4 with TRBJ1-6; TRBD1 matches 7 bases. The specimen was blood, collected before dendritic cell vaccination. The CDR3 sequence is CASSLGQSPLHF. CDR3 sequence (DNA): TGTGCCAGCAGCCTGGGACAGTCACCCCTCCACTTT.